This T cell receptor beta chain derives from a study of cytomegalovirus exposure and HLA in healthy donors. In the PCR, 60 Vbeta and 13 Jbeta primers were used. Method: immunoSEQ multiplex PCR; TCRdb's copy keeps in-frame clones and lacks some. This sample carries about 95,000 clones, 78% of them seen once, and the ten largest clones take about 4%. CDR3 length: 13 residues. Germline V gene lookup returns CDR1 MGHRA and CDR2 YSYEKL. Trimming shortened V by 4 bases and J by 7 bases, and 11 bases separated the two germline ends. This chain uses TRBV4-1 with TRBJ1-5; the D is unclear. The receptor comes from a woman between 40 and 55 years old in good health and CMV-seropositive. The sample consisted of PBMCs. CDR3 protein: CASSLQREQPQHF. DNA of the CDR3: TGCGCCAGCAGCCTACAAAGGGAGCAGCCCCAGCATTTT.